These 15 T cell receptor beta chains originate from one sample sequenced in a study of cytomegalovirus exposure and HLA in healthy donors. 60 Vbeta and 13 Jbeta primers were used in PCR. Assay used: immunoSEQ multiplex PCR; TCRdb lists only in-frame clones, some missing. Of approximately 150,000 clones in the sample, roughly 80% are singletons; the top ten hold around 4%. Sequenced sample: PBMCs. All receptors derive from a man aged 35-49 years in good health and CMV-seronegative.

V and J are TRBV19 and TRBJ1-5; D may be TRBD1 (5 bases). The CDR3 extends over 17 amino acids. CDR1 is LNHDA and CDR2 is SQIVND in the germline V gene (reference sequence). V was cut by 7 bases and J by 6 bases, with 25 bases left in between. CDR3 sequence (DNA): TGTGCCAGTACCCATACCCATGGGGGGGACTCCAGTCAGCCCCAGCATTTT. It specifies CASTHTHGGDSSQPQHF.

The V and J genes are TRBV7-9 and TRBJ1-1; tentatively, D is TRBD1 (6 bases). Deletions cut 5 bases from V and 1 base from J, with 14 bases between. This CDR3 has 15 residues. Germline V gene data show CDR1 as SEHNR and CDR2 as FQNEAQ (reference sequence). CDR3 DNA: TGTGCCAGCAGCCTACAGACAGGCCCGAACACTGAAGCTTTCTTT. It specifies CASSLQTGPNTEAFF.

The chain has TRBV6-6 and TRBJ2-1; no reliable D call. This CDR3 comprises 14 residues. Trimming removed 5 bases at V and 0 bases at J, with 8 bases between. Germline V lookup: CDR1 MNHNY, CDR2 SVGAGI (reference sequence). DNA of the CDR3: TGTGCCAGCAGTGGGTGGAGCTCCTACAATGAGCAGTTCTTC. Amino acids: CASSGWSSYNEQFF.

The chain links TRBV30 to TRBJ1-5, with TRBD1 matching over 7 bases. The junction had 10 bases not matched to a gene; V was cut back by 1 base and J by 4 bases. The CDR3 totals 16 residues. Germline values: CDR1 GTSNPN, CDR2 SVGIG (reference sequence). CDR3 DNA sequence: TGTGCCTGGAGTGGGGCGACAGGGTCCTTAAATCAGCCCCAGCATTTT. It codes for CAWSGATGSLNQPQHF. The whole variable domain, filled in from reference TRBV30 and TRBJ1-5, reads SQTIHQWPATLVQPVGSPLSLECTVEGTSNPNLYWYRQAAGRGLQLLFYSVGIGQISSEVPQNLSASRPQDRQFILSSKKLLLSDSGFYLCAWSGATGSLNQPQHFGDGTRLSIL.

This clone was seen a single time. The rearrangement links TRBV5-1 to TRBJ2-1, with 7 bases that match TRBD1. This CDR3 has 16 residues. V gave up 4 bases and J gave up 12 bases; unmatched junction bases: 19. The germline CDR1 and CDR2 sequences are SGHRS and YFSETQ. DNA of the CDR3: TGCGCCAGCAGCCCGGGGACAGCCTCCGGGGTACAAGTGCAGTTCTTC. This translates into CASSPGTASGVQVQFF.

The chain has TRBV7-9 and TRBJ2-7, with 7 bases aligning to TRBD1. The CDR3 is 14 residues long. Unmatched junction bases numbered 5, after V lost 4 bases and J lost 2 bases. CDR1 SEHNR and CDR2 FQNEAQ come from the germline V gene (reference sequence). The CDR3 DNA reads as TGTGCCAGCAGCTCGATCGGACAGGCCTACGAGCAGTACTTC. This gives the protein CASSSIGQAYEQYF.

This clone turned up a few times. J is TRBJ1-2 and V is TRBV5-4, with 8 positions matching TRBD1. The CDR3 loop spans 15 amino acids. Germline V gene lookup returns CDR1 SGHNT and CDR2 YYREEE (reference sequence). Germline trimming cut 9 bases from V and 1 base from J; bases unmatched to any gene: 11. CDR3 nucleotides: TGTGCCACTATTGGACAGGGTCGGCTTAACTATGGCTACACCTTC. Encoded protein: CATIGQGRLNYGYTF. Based on the CDR3 plus reference TRBV5-4 and TRBJ1-2, the full variable domain is ETGVTQSPTHLIKTRGQQVTLRCSSQSGHNTVSWYQQALGQGPQFIFQYYREEENGRGNFPPRFSGLQFPNYSSELNVNALELDDSALYLCATIGQGRLNYGYTFGSGTRLTVV.

This sequence joins TRBV30 and TRBJ1-5; possibly TRBD1 for D (6 bases). CDR3 size: 14 residues. V was shortened by 3 bases and J by 8 bases, with 17 bases between the two germline ends. CDR1 and CDR2 (germline): GTSNPN, SVGIG (reference sequence). The DNA of the CDR3 is TGTGCCTGGAGCGGGGGGGGGCGTTGGGAGCCCCAGCATTTT. This encodes CAWSGGGRWEPQHF.

This clone was detected only a few times. The chain is built from TRBV6-4 and TRBJ2-2; D remains ambiguous. The V gene lost 0 bases and the J gene lost 5 bases, with 4 bases spanning the gap. The CDR3 consists of 13 residues. CDR1 is MRHNA, CDR2 SNTAGT, per germline. CDR3 protein: CASSDSETGELFF. In nucleotides, the CDR3 is TGTGCCAGCAGTGACTCGGAGACCGGGGAGCTGTTTTTT.

The V gene is TRBV28, the J gene TRBJ2-7; tentatively, D is TRBD1 (6 bases). The CDR3 length is 13 residues. V lost 3 bases and J lost 3, with 9 bases in between. Germline lookup yields CDR1 MDHEN and CDR2 SYDVKM. The CDR3 protein is CASSFQGRYEQYF. Written as DNA, the CDR3 is TGTGCCAGCAGTTTTCAGGGGCGCTACGAGCAGTACTTC.

This clone was seen only once. This chain uses TRBV30 with TRBJ1-2; D is ambiguous. Trimming cost V 0 bases and J 8 bases, with 10 bases left between them. CDR3 length: 12 amino acids. Germline V gene data show CDR1 as GTSNPN and CDR2 as SVGIG (reference sequence). CDR3 in DNA: TGTGCCTGGAGTGTATCGGGGTTAGGCTACACCTTC. It specifies CAWSVSGLGYTF. Combining the CDR3 with reference TRBV30 and TRBJ1-2 gives the whole variable domain SQTIHQWPATLVQPVGSPLSLECTVEGTSNPNLYWYRQAAGRGLQLLFYSVGIGQISSEVPQNLSASRPQDRQFILSSKKLLLSDSGFYLCAWSVSGLGYTFGSGTRLTVV.

DNA of the CDR3: TGTGCCGGGCAATTACTCAGGGGGAGTTCAGCCAAAAACATTCAGTACTTC. Translation gives CAGQLLRGSSAKNIQYF. The chain couples TRBV21-1 to TRBJ2-4; the table's D call TRBD1 went unverified against the DNA. TRBV21-1 is noted as a pseudogene. The CDR3 consists of 17 residues.

This clone was observed a handful of times. The J gene is TRBJ1-5, the V gene TRBV6-5; 7 bases line up with TRBD1. V shed 4 bases and J 1 base; nucleotides not matched to a gene: 7. CDR3 length equals 16 residues. Looked up from germline, CDR1 is MNHEY and CDR2 is SVGAGI. CDR3 amino acids: CASSLTGSRSNQPQHF. In DNA form, the CDR3 reads TGTGCCAGCAGTTTGACAGGGAGCAGAAGCAATCAGCCCCAGCATTTT.

This chain links TRBV7-2 with TRBJ2-7; TRBD2 aligns across 8 bases. The germline gives CDR1 SGHTA, CDR2 FQGNSA. The CDR3 loop spans 14 amino acids. Trimming removed 1 base from V and 6 bases from J; junction bases left unmatched: 5. The CDR3 nucleotides read TGTGCCAGCAGCTTAGTAGCGGGGCGGGCCGAGCAGTACTTC. Translation gives CASSLVAGRAEQYF.

Details on this clone: One junction end disagrees with the germline gene, perhaps due to a read error. This chain joins TRBV5-4 and TRBJ2-5; possible D gene TRBD1, 6 bases. Germline CDR1 and CDR2: SGHNT and YYREEE (reference sequence). The CDR3 covers 13 residues. CDR3 in amino acids: CASSRTDQDTQYF. CDR3 in DNA: TGTGCCAGCAGCCGGACAGATCAAGATACCCAGTACTTC.